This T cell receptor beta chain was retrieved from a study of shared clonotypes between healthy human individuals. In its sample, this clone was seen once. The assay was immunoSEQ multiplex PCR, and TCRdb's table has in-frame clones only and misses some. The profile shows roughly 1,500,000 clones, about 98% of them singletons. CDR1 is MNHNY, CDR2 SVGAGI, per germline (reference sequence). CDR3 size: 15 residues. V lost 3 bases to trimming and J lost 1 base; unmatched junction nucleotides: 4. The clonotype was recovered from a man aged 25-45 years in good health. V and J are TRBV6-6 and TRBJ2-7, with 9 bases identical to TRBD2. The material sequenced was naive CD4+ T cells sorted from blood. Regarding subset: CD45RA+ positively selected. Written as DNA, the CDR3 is TGTGCCAGCAGTTATACTAGCGGGCAATCCTACGAGCAGTACTTC. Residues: CASSYTSGQSYEQYF.